This entry lists 22 T cell receptor beta chains sequenced from one sample in a study of control samples from healthy donors and cancer patients. The table came from immunoSEQ multiplex PCR; TCRdb's copy has only in-frame clones and leaves some out. The sample has under 450,000 clones; roughly 90% are singletons. Sequenced sample: PBMCs. The source of these receptors is a man aged 35 to 55 with head and neck cancer.

The rearrangement joins TRBV2 to TRBJ2-7, with D perhaps assigned TRBD1 or TRBD2 (6 bases each). The CDR3 has 14 residues. Germline lookup yields CDR1 SNHLY and CDR2 FYNNEI. V lost 3 bases to trimming and J lost 2 bases, with 11 bases between them. The CDR3 loop is CASSDVGGPYEQYF. CDR3 coding DNA: TGTGCCAGCAGTGATGTGGGGGGCCCCTACGAGCAGTACTTC. Full variable domain (rest looked up from reference TRBV2 and TRBJ2-7): EPEVTQTPSHQVTQMGQEVILRCVPISNHLYFYWYRQILGQKVEFLVSFYNNEISEKSEIFDDQFSVERPDGSNFTLKIRSTKLEDSAMYFCASSDVGGPYEQYFGPGTRLTVT.

This clone appeared a few times. The CDR3 DNA is TGTGCCAGCAGCCAGCTTTTAACTGGAAACACTGAAGCTTTCTTT. Amino acids: CASSQLLTGNTEAFF. This rearrangement joins TRBV9 to TRBJ1-1; D not resolved. The length of the CDR3 is 15 residues. CDR1 and CDR2 (germline): SGDLS, YYNGEE. Trimming took off 4 bases at V and 2 bases at J, with 15 bases between the two ends.

This clone was recorded once. The chain recombines TRBV30 with TRBJ1-1, with a weak D call TRBD1 (5 bases). The CDR3 has 14 residues. V dropped 3 bases and J dropped 0 bases, with 11 bases sitting between them. Germline loops: CDR1 GTSNPN, CDR2 SVGIG (reference sequence). CDR3 sequence: CAWRSRQLNTEAFF. The CDR3 nucleotides are TGTGCCTGGAGGTCTAGACAGTTGAACACTGAAGCTTTCTTT.

This sequence joins TRBV5-1 and TRBJ1-1; D is ambiguous. Germline CDR1 SGHRS, CDR2 YFSETQ. The CDR3 has 16 residues. V gave up 2 bases and J gave up 6 bases, with 20 bases separating them. The CDR3 sequence: CASSFAEYREIPEAFF. The CDR3 region has the DNA TGCGCCAGCAGCTTTGCGGAATATCGCGAGATACCTGAAGCTTTCTTT.

The chain joins TRBV28 to TRBJ2-1; the match to TRBD2 covers 8 bases. In germline, CDR1 is MDHEN, CDR2 SYDVKM. J gave up 6 bases and V 3 bases, and 16 bases lay outside the gene matches. This CDR3 contains 18 residues. This chain's CDR3 is CASSFLGIGLAGGNEQFF. The CDR3 DNA is TGTGCCAGCAGTTTTTTAGGAATCGGACTAGCCGGGGGCAATGAGCAGTTCTTC.

In its sample, this clone was seen a few times. This chain joins TRBV5-1 and TRBJ2-7; 12 positions agree with TRBD2. V trimming: 4 bases; J trimming: 0 bases; junction bases outside the gene matches: 2. The CDR3 is 15 residues long. Germline V gives CDR1 SGHRS, CDR2 YFSETQ. As DNA, the CDR3 is TGCGCCAGCAGCCCGACTAGCGGGGGCTCCTACGAGCAGTACTTC. Protein: CASSPTSGGSYEQYF.

The chain carries TRBV27 and TRBJ1-5; D remains ambiguous. The CDR3 runs to 14 residues. CDR1 and CDR2 (germline): MNHEY, SMNVEV (reference sequence). The V end was cut by 2 bases, the J end by 2 bases, with 7 bases between. The CDR3 sequence is CASSLGQGNQPQHF. The CDR3 DNA sequence: TGTGCCAGCAGTTTAGGGCAGGGCAATCAGCCCCAGCATTTT.

This chain uses TRBV5-5 with TRBJ1-4; possible D gene TRBD1, 5 bases. V was cut by 1 base and J by 8 bases, with 15 bases left in between. The length of the CDR3 is 15 residues. Germline V lookup: CDR1 SGHKS, CDR2 YYEKEE (reference sequence). CDR3 coding DNA: TGTGCCAGCAGCTTGCTGGGGGATTTGGGGGAAAAACTGTTTTTT. This encodes CASSLLGDLGEKLFF.

The V and J genes are TRBV19 and TRBJ2-1; unclear D gene. CDR1 LNHDA and CDR2 SQIVND come from the germline V gene (reference sequence). Trimming took off 2 bases at V and 4 bases at J, with 12 bases between the two ends. The CDR3 contains 15 residues. CDR3 coding DNA: TGTGCCAGTAGTATACCCCGAGGACGTTACAATGAGCAGTTCTTC. Translation gives CASSIPRGRYNEQFF.

This sequence joins TRBV24-1 and TRBJ2-3, with TRBD2 matching over 11 bases. Trimming removed 2 bases from V and 4 bases from J; junction bases left unmatched: 13. The CDR3 contains 19 residues. Germline V gene lookup returns CDR1 KGHDR and CDR2 SFDVKD. CDR3 in amino acids: CATSDSNPIAGGPADTQYF. In nucleotides, the CDR3 is TGTGCCACCAGTGATTCGAACCCTATAGCGGGAGGGCCCGCAGATACGCAGTATTTT.

This clone appeared a single time. The chain couples TRBV18 to TRBJ2-7; tentatively, D is TRBD1 (6 bases). Germline assignment: CDR1 KGHSH and CDR2 LQKENI. The CDR3 has 13 amino acids. Trimming shortened V by 6 bases and J by 6 bases, and 15 bases separated the two germline ends. CDR3 in amino acids: CASSHIQGGEQYF. In nucleotides, the CDR3 is TGTGCCAGCTCTCACATACAGGGTGGCGAGCAGTACTTC.

The count of this clone is one. The V and J genes are TRBV19 and TRBJ2-1; possibly TRBD1 or TRBD2 for D (5 bases each). CDR3 length equals 15 residues. Between the trimmed V and J ends, which lost 1 base and 3 bases, there was a span of 10 bases. Germline values: CDR1 LNHDA, CDR2 SQIVND (reference sequence). The DNA for the CDR3 is TGTGCCAGTAGTATAGCTGGGACCCTCTACAATGAGCAGTTCTTC. Amino acids: CASSIAGTLYNEQFF.

The V call is TRBV11-1, the J call TRBJ2-7; 11 bases are shared with TRBD1. There are 15 residues in the CDR3. The germline gives CDR1 SGHAT, CDR2 FQDESV (reference sequence). With V trimmed by 4 bases and J by 0 bases, 2 bases remained unmatched. Here the CDR3 reads CASSSGQGASYEQYF. CDR3 bases: TGTGCCAGCAGCTCCGGACAGGGGGCCTCCTACGAGCAGTACTTC.

The chain combines TRBV29-1 with TRBJ2-7; 8 positions agree with TRBD2. The CDR3 consists of 14 residues. V dropped 2 bases and J dropped 0; count of bases not matched to a gene: 3. Looked up from germline, CDR1 is SQVTM and CDR2 is ANQGSEA. The CDR3 nucleotides are TGCAGCGTTGAACTAGCGGGCAGCTCCTACGAGCAGTACTTC. As protein: CSVELAGSSYEQYF.

The V call is TRBV27, the J call TRBJ2-1; 8 bases are a match to TRBD1. Per germline, CDR1 MNHEY and CDR2 SMNVEV (reference sequence). CDR3 length: 17 amino acids. Trimming removed 1 base from V and 0 bases from J; junction bases left unmatched: 5. CDR3 DNA sequence: TGTGCCAGCAGTTTATACTCCGGGACAGGCTCCTACAATGAGCAGTTCTTC. Its protein is CASSLYSGTGSYNEQFF.

J is TRBJ2-5 and V is TRBV9, with D possibly matching TRBD2 (6 bases). The CDR3 has 14 residues. Germline CDR1 is SGDLS and CDR2 is YYNGEE. Trimming shortened V by 2 bases and J by 5 bases, and 13 bases separated the two germline ends. The CDR3 sequence: CASSVLGSGETQYF. In DNA, the CDR3 is TGTGCCAGCAGCGTCTTGGGCAGCGGGGAGACCCAGTACTTC.

The J gene is TRBJ2-2, the V gene TRBV5-1; 8 nucleotides match TRBD2. Germline trimming cut 3 bases from V and 6 bases from J; bases unmatched to any gene: 10. Germline values: CDR1 SGHRS, CDR2 YFSETQ. The CDR3 length is 16 residues. The CDR3: CASSSQGGGIAGELFF. The CDR3 nucleotides read TGCGCCAGCAGCTCCCAGGGCGGGGGGATAGCCGGGGAGCTGTTTTTT.

The chain employs TRBV6-5 and TRBJ2-1; maybe TRBD2 (6 bases). The germline V gene encodes CDR1 MNHEY and CDR2 SVGAGI. The CDR3 totals 15 residues. V shed 6 bases and J shed 9 bases, with 21 bases lying between them. The CDR3 nucleotides are TGTGCCAGCAGCGCCCTTCGGGGAGGCAATGGTGAGCAGTTCTTC. Its protein product is CASSALRGGNGEQFF.

CDR3: CASSLSGEQYF. The CDR3 DNA is TGTGCCAGCAGTTTATCAGGCGAGCAGTACTTC. The chain couples TRBV27 to TRBJ2-7; D is unresolved. Between the trimmed V and J ends, which lost 0 bases and 6 bases, there was a span of 3 bases. The germline V gene encodes CDR1 MNHEY and CDR2 SMNVEV (reference sequence). The CDR3 has 11 amino acids.

This chain uses TRBV12-5 with TRBJ1-1; D is ambiguous. The CDR3 is 17 residues long. Germline V gene sequence: CDR1 LGHNT, CDR2 FRNRAP. Trimming left V 0 bases short and J 1 base short, with 15 bases between. The CDR3 region has the DNA TGTGCTAGTGGTTTGGTACTGGGATCCAGTCCGAACACTGAAGCTTTCTTT. It translates to CASGLVLGSSPNTEAFF.

The gene calls are TRBV27 and TRBJ1-1, with TRBD1 matching over 7 bases. CDR1 is MNHEY and CDR2 is SMNVEV in the germline V gene (reference sequence). V trimming: 6 bases; J trimming: 3 bases; junction bases outside the gene matches: 10. The CDR3 sequence is 15 residues long. CDR3 DNA: TGTGCCAGCAGGCTCCGACAGGGTCCGGACACTGAAGCTTTCTTT. Its protein product is CASRLRQGPDTEAFF.

This chain uses TRBV20-1 with TRBJ2-3, with 8 positions matching TRBD1. V was clipped by 3 bases and J by 7 bases; unmatched bases: 3. CDR1 DFQATT and CDR2 SNEGSKA come from the germline V gene (reference sequence). This CDR3 contains 12 residues. The DNA for the CDR3 is TGCAGTGCTAGTCACAGGGGGAATACGCAGTATTTT. Translating it yields CSASHRGNTQYF.